Presented here are 7 T cell receptor beta chains from one specimen sequenced in a study of cytomegalovirus exposure and HLA in healthy donors. Method: immunoSEQ multiplex PCR; TCRdb's copy keeps in-frame clones and lacks some. The data contain hundreds of thousands of clones, approximately 86% of them seen just once; the ten biggest clones take up 0.95% to 1.5%. Sequencing used PBMCs. Receptors originate from a woman younger than 45 in good health and CMV-seropositive.

V gene TRBV5-1 combines with J gene TRBJ2-7, with 10 nucleotides matching TRBD2. Germline CDR1 is SGHRS and CDR2 is YFSETQ. Germline trimming cut 4 bases from V and 2 bases from J; bases unmatched to any gene: 9. This CDR3 has 16 residues. Here the CDR3 reads CASSARTSGNAYEQYF. The CDR3 coding sequence is TGCGCCAGCAGCGCGAGGACTAGCGGCAATGCCTACGAGCAGTACTTC.

This clone occurred once. The chain has TRBV7-2 and TRBJ2-3; TRBD2 matches 9 bases. V lost 5 bases and J lost 4; bases outside the gene matches: 10. CDR3 size: 16 residues. Germline CDR1 reads SGHTA; CDR2 reads FQGNSA. CDR3 loop: CASSSWAGGVPDTQYF. Written as DNA, the CDR3 is TGTGCCAGCAGCAGTTGGGCGGGAGGGGTCCCAGATACGCAGTATTTT. The entire variable domain, with the rest obtained from reference TRBV7-2 and TRBJ2-3, is as follows: GAGVSQSPSNKVTEKGKDVELRCDPISGHTALYWYRQSLGQGLEFLIYFQGNSAPDKSGLPSDRFSAERTGGSVSTLTIQRTQQEDSAVYLCASSSWAGGVPDTQYFGPGTRLTVL.

The rearrangement joins TRBV29-1 to TRBJ1-1; weak D call: TRBD1 (6 bases). This CDR3 has 13 amino acids. Trimming stripped 3 bases from V and 4 bases from J, with 12 bases between. Germline V gene data show CDR1 as SQVTM and CDR2 as ANQGSEA. The CDR3 loop reads CSVDGGRGTEAFF. CDR3 bases: TGCAGCGTTGATGGGGGCCGGGGCACTGAAGCTTTCTTT.

The rearrangement uses TRBV30 and TRBJ1-2, with 10 bases aligning to TRBD1. Germline CDR1 GTSNPN, CDR2 SVGIG (reference sequence). The ends lost 5 bases at V and 5 bases at J; junction bases unmatched: 8. The CDR3 spans 14 residues. The CDR3 nucleotides are TGTGCCTGGGTCCGGGACAGGGGAAGGTATGGCTACACCTTC. Its translation is CAWVRDRGRYGYTF.

V is TRBV9 and J is TRBJ2-3; 10 bases agree with TRBD2. Trimming removed 4 bases from V and 2 bases from J; junction bases left unmatched: 4. Per germline, CDR1 SGDLS and CDR2 YYNGEE. This CDR3 is 15 amino acids long. The CDR3 sequence: CASSSGLADTDTQYF. The CDR3 DNA reads as TGTGCCAGCAGCAGCGGACTAGCGGACACAGATACGCAGTATTTT. The complete variable domain, with remaining parts taken from reference TRBV9 and TRBJ2-3, reads DSGVTQTPKHLITATGQRVTLRCSPRSGDLSVYWYQQSLDQGLQFLIQYYNGEERAKGNILERFSAQQFPDLHSELNLSSLELGDSALYFCASSSGLADTDTQYFGPGTRLTVL.

The chain links TRBV25-1 to TRBJ1-1; D unclear. Between the trimmed V and J ends, which lost 7 bases and 1 base, there was a span of 4 bases. Germline V gives CDR1 MGHDK, CDR2 SYGVNS. This CDR3 spans 11 amino acids. The CDR3 bases are TGTGCCAGCACCAGGAACACTGAAGCTTTCTTT. Amino acids: CASTRNTEAFF.

V and J are TRBV7-2 and TRBJ2-1, with D unresolved. Trimming took 2 bases from V and 8 from J, leaving 10 bases between them. Per the germline V gene, CDR1 is SGHTA and CDR2 is FQGNSA. The CDR3 sequence is 13 residues long. CDR3 sequence (DNA): TGTGCCAGCAGCTTACCGGCAGGCGATGAGCAGTTCTTC. The encoded protein is CASSLPAGDEQFF. Supplemented by reference TRBV7-2 and TRBJ2-1, the full variable domain reads GAGVSQSPSNKVTEKGKDVELRCDPISGHTALYWYRQSLGQGLEFLIYFQGNSAPDKSGLPSDRFSAERTGGSVSTLTIQRTQQEDSAVYLCASSLPAGDEQFFGPGTRLTVL.